Detailed here is one T cell receptor (beta chain). It lacks a known antigen. Base qualities are not recorded, but no much larger clone differs from it by a single base. The data derive from a study of cytomegalovirus exposure and HLA in healthy donors listed by TCRdb under 2017. About the investigation overall: In an earlier analysis of under 600 of the donors, around 300 Gb of sequence data and 90 million to 130 million unique TCR beta sequences from 180 million or so T cells were reported. About 280 gigabases of sequencing data and tens of millions of unique TCR sequences made up an early release that covered nearly 650 HLA-typed donors. Of the 300 to 400 genotyped donors, 65% to 90% fell in the genetic ancestry cluster associated with self-reported Caucasian donors. Using immunosequencing, the study profiled T cell repertoires from 500 to 800 subjects and related those repertoires to cytomegalovirus serostatus. An earlier analysis of several hundred of the donors used high-throughput TCR beta sequencing to judge whether each TCR beta V gene segment behaved as functional or pseudogenic. Typing coverage differed by locus: A, B, C, DRB1 and DQB1 were typed in roughly 620-640 donors, DQA1 in 522, DPA1 in around 580, and DPB1 in approximately 450. In the later analysis, no new phenotypic data were used to find candidate immune exposures; instead, reliance was placed on TCR beta sequences and their occurrence across donors. To study patterns of TCR occurrence, a later analysis re-analyzed previously published TCR beta repertoires from several hundred donors and added high-resolution HLA genotyping. Both class I and class II loci were covered by HLA typing, at four-digit resolution. Because of strong linkage in the cohort, roughly five DR-DQ haplotypes were treated as single units for association and clustering. Donor age, sex, ethnicity and CMV serostatus were compiled together with the repertoire data. The study aimed to test whether signatures of past pathogen exposure could be identified by cataloging public T cell receptors. High-throughput TCR immunosequencing, statistical association of individual TCRs with disease status, and machine learning were combined to predict cytomegalovirus infection status. A later genetic analysis used genome-wide SNP genotypes for about three fifths of the 666 donors, treating that subset as a discovery cohort. Along with the roughly 670-subject first cohort, a separate validation cohort of around 120 different subjects was used. Every discovery cohort repertoire had been produced on one sequencing platform. Among some 410 genotyped donors of the cohort, an average of about 240,000 unique TCR beta nucleotide sequences were sequenced per donor, 15% to 20% of them non-productive. Broad study findings and their caveats: The sequencing pipeline was judged likely to have produced a cluster of highly shared sequence variants as a technical artifact. For the cohort, immune exposure information was limited to CMV serostatus. Assigning TCR associations to individual alleles was difficult when HLA alleles, especially DR and DQ, strongly co-occurred. Compared with the roughly 670-donor mean, donors in an Asian-associated ancestry cluster had fewer N-insertions in productive TCRs, according to a later genetic analysis. Three of the identified cytomegalovirus-associated TCR beta chains were confirmed in vitro to be specific for cytomegalovirus antigens. The presence/absence analyses assumed that sequencing depth was roughly uniform across donors, and that assumption may not be true. The authors suggested that the approach could potentially be extended to other disease states and immunological phenotypes. Cytomegalovirus status was reported to be diagnosed by the classifier with high specificity and sensitivity in both the original and validation cohorts. Correlated functional status among segregating V segments might reflect linkage disequilibrium, but an unknown experimental factor could not be ruled out. A later genetic analysis associated a missense DCLRE1C variant with V-gene and J-gene trimming of TCR beta chains, and an independent cohort replicated the association. According to a later analysis, TCR association rates differed among HLA loci, with DRB1 alleles showing the most associated TCRs and HLA-C alleles showing the fewest. The study gave a list of roughly 150 TCR beta chains associated with cytomegalovirus. In this cohort, only TCR beta chains were sequenced, and detectable features were limited by the absence of alpha or paired-chain data. Most TCR sequences were seen in very few donors, while some public TCRs were found in many individuals. A later analysis associated about 17,000 TCR beta sequences with specific HLA alleles at a false discovery rate of 0.05. According to a later analysis, parvovirus B19, influenza, CMV and Epstein-Barr virus appeared linked to several top co-occurrence clusters. A further reported finding was that TCR beta sequences accurately predicted the HLA-A and HLA-B alleles for most subjects in the first cohort. In an earlier analysis of around 600 of the donors, most TCR beta V segments appeared in productive rearrangements about 87% or about 30% of the time, broadly matching IMGT annotations. Because the 87-base-pair reads could not distinguish some IMGT-functional V segments, including TRBV6-2 and TRBV6-3, those segments were excluded. According to a later analysis, most CMV-associated TCR beta chains appeared to be HLA-restricted, and the HLA associations seemed to be driven largely by CMV exposure. Because counts were too low, seventeen rarely observed V segments, including chromosome 9 orphons, were left out of the earlier analysis of several hundred of the donors. Because HLA typing was unavailable for some donors at each locus, only the typed subset was used in association tests. A later analysis found that HLA-associated TCR beta chains were more clonally expanded and had lower generation probabilities than equally common non-associated chains.

In total, 630 or so healthy bone marrow donors made up the cohort. At the time of sampling, all cohort members were nominally healthy, though unrecorded immune exposures were likely present. The donor tested CMV seropositive, placing the donor among the 250 to 350 seropositive members of the cohort. A peripheral blood sample was provided by each donor, and peripheral blood mononuclear cells were used for TCR beta sequencing. The Qiagen DNeasy Blood Extraction Kit was used to extract genomic DNA from the blood cell samples. Trimming at the junction amounts to 8 bases on V and 0 bases on J, and the germline ends lie 16 bases apart. In the germline V gene (reference sequence), CDR1 corresponds to GTSNPN and CDR2 to SVGIG. From the cysteine through the phenylalanine, the CDR3 covers 14 amino acids. Of the read, only the CDR3 DNA is kept; its 42 bases are in frame from base 1. Library prep was done by the immunoSEQ multiplex PCR assay. For the multiplex PCR, a mixture combining 60 forward primers for TCR Vbeta segments and 13 reverse primers for TCR Jbeta segments was used. The CDR3 region of rearranged TCR beta genes was amplified from genomic DNA with a multiplex PCR assay. The Illumina HiSeq System was used to sequence the amplified TCR beta libraries as 87-base-pair reads. The original pipeline was this. A later analysis tallied 75 million to 95 million unique TCR beta chains across the 700 or so repertoires, and about 10 million of those chains were shared by two or more donors. Raw reads were error-corrected and collapsed into unique sequences with a nearest-neighbor algorithm that merged closely related sequences to remove PCR and sequencing errors. To assign V, D and J gene segments, CDR3 sequences were aligned to IMGT reference sequences. For a sequence to be retained, a match of at least six nucleotides to both a V gene segment and a J gene segment was required. Rearrangements were classified as productive when the CDR3 lacked stop codons and remained in frame with V and J, and all other rearrangements were classified as non-productive. CDR3 was defined according to IMGT convention as the region running from the second conserved V-encoded cysteine to the conserved J-encoded phenylalanine. In an earlier analysis of some 550 of the donors, sequences lacking an unambiguous match to a single V gene segment were excluded. An earlier analysis of fewer than 650 of the donors classified V segments as functional when productive rearrangements were above 56.7% and as segregating when the standard deviation between donors was above 5%. A statistical classification framework was built to diagnose cytomegalovirus status from the catalog of TCR beta chain sequences. A later analysis assigned V and J genes by comparing TCR nucleotide sequences with IMGT/GENE-DB human TR gene sequences. Using the TCRdist pipeline, a later analysis assigned CDR3 sequences along with most-parsimonious VDJ recombination scenarios. In a later analysis, every TCR beta chain was defined by the combination of its CDR3 amino acid sequence and its V-gene family, and reads without a unique V-gene family were dropped. As a way to deal with suspected cross-contamination and a sequencing artifact, a later analysis dropped 500 to 700 nucleotide sequences that were highly shared and had low generation probability. In a later analysis, a clonal expansion index for each public chain was calculated from normalized within-repertoire ranks of inferred template counts. In a later analysis, generation probabilities were computed with a VDJ recombination model fitted to out-of-frame rearrangements, and the resulting probabilities were checked against IGoR. Hypergeometric tests were used in a later analysis to score TCR-TCR, TCR-HLA and TCR-CMV co-occurrence, with a repertoire-size bias correction applied to the TCR pairs. In a later analysis, false discovery rates were estimated by permuting HLA or CMV assignments 20 times. In a later analysis, co-occurring TCRs were grouped using DBSCAN, with TCRdist sequence similarity added in when clustering inside HLA-allele-positive subsets. Repertoires with fewer than 30,000 or more than 120,000 public chains were left out of co-occurrence clustering, as were a handful of repertoires with anomalous nucleotide sharing. TCRdb obtained this table from immuneACCESS and retained in-frame rearrangements with V and J assigned. These tables miss some clones; where compared with another copy, unresolved V genes account for less than half of the shortfall, and the remainder is unexplained. V, J and clone size derive from that table, while D and trimming were established from the DNA sequence. The table for this sample lists 100,000 to 150,000 clones; roughly a sixth of them were counted only once. The ten largest clones take up approximately 2.6% of the sample.

Sequencing was carried out using PBMCs. This receptor was taken from a female donor in good health and CMV-seropositive. This chain is built from TRBV30 and TRBJ1-1, with a tentative D gene TRBD1 over 6 matching bases. In nucleotide form, the sequence is TGTGCCCGAAAGACAGGAGCTTTGAACACTGAAGCTTTCTTT. Its translation reads: CARKTGALNTEAFF.